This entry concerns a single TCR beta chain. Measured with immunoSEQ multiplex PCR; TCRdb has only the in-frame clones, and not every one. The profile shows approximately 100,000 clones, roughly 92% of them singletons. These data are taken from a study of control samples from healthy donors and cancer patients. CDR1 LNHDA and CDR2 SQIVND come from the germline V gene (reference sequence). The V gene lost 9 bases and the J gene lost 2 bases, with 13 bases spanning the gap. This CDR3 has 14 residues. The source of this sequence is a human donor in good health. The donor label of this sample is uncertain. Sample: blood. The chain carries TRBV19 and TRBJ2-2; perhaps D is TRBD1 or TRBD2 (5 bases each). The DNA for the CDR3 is TGTGCCAGCCGGGACGGTGATAACACCGGGGAGCTGTTTTTT. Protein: CASRDGDNTGELFF.